The entry below gives a single T cell receptor (beta chain) sequence along with its context. The antigen remains unidentified. The germline V and J ends were trimmed by 5 bases and 12 bases, with 16 bases remaining between them. The CDR3 length is 12 residues. The germline CDR1 and CDR2 sequences are SEHNR and FQNEAQ (reference sequence). The data were obtained in a study of cytomegalovirus exposure and HLA in healthy donors. Study-level information: The 100 million to 140 million unique TCR beta sequences, from around 200 million T cells, were found by an earlier analysis. Study-level points and caveats: Being indistinguishable, some V segments were excluded, TRBV6-2 and TRBV6-3 among them.

A multiplex PCR was run with 60 Vbeta primers and 13 Jbeta primers. Sequencing was performed with immunoSEQ multiplex PCR; in TCRdb, only in-frame clones are kept and a portion is missing. The repertoire consists of 52,000 or so clones, with 60% to 80% occurring once and the leading ten covering about 3%. The receptor was isolated from a woman in her 40s in good health and CMV-seropositive. The sequencing sample was made of PBMCs. The genes are TRBV7-9 and TRBJ1-1, with D possibly being TRBD1 (6 bases). CDR3 sequence: CASSLPGQLTFF. CDR3 nucleotides: TGTGCCAGCAGCCTACCGGGACAATTAACTTTCTTT.